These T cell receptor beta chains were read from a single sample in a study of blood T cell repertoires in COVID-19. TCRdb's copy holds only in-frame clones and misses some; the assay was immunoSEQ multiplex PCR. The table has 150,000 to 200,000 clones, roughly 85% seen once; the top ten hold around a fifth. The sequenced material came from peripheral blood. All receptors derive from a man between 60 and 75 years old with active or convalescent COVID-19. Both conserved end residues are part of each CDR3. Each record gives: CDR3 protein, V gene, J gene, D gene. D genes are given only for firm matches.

CDR3: CASSGGREDTQYF; V: TRBV2; J: TRBJ2-3; D: TRBD2
CDR3: CASSVAESGTNTGELFF; V: TRBV9; J: TRBJ2-2; D: NA
CDR3: CASSLPLTGDYGYTF; V: TRBV5-4; J: TRBJ1-2; D: TRBD1
CDR3: CASSQVGGGQPQHF; V: TRBV3-1/TRBV3-2; J: TRBJ1-5; D: NA
CDR3: CASSQEAIADTQYF; V: TRBV4-2; J: TRBJ2-3; D: NA
CDR3: CASSTAGTRQETQYF; V: TRBV19; J: TRBJ2-5; D: TRBD2
CDR3: CASSSNGQLNYGYTF; V: TRBV6-6; J: TRBJ1-2; D: NA
CDR3: CASSEDRLTSYEQYF; V: TRBV2; J: TRBJ2-7; D: NA
CDR3: CASSQGLGYEQYF; V: TRBV3-1/TRBV3-2; J: TRBJ2-7; D: NA
CDR3: CASSLPRGTGELFF; V: TRBV28; J: TRBJ2-2; D: NA
CDR3: CASSYSTTHGAAFF; V: TRBV6-5; J: TRBJ1-1; D: NA
CDR3: CASSLAGVTYNSPLHF; V: TRBV5-1; J: TRBJ1-6; D: NA
CDR3: CASSIGTGGIYEQYF; V: TRBV19; J: TRBJ2-7; D: TRBD1
CDR3: CASREDRATEAFF; V: TRBV10-2; J: TRBJ1-1; D: TRBD1
CDR3: CASSIDQEVGNTIYF; V: TRBV19; J: TRBJ1-3; D: NA
CDR3: CASSFPRGDPYF; V: TRBV7-9; J: TRBJ2-7; D: TRBD2
CDR3: CASSYSRTLNTEAFF; V: TRBV6-5; J: TRBJ1-1; D: NA
CDR3: CASSLTGGLTNEKLFF; V: TRBV7-9; J: TRBJ1-4; D: TRBD1
CDR3: CSVRGLAGQETQYF; V: TRBV29-1; J: TRBJ2-5; D: TRBD2
CDR3: CASSSQGRPSNYGYTF; V: TRBV28; J: TRBJ1-2; D: TRBD1